The T cell receptor (beta chain) described here comes from a study of CD8 T cells in Susac syndrome. The V and J ends lost 1 base and 5 bases respectively, with 12 bases between them. The CDR3 length is 14 residues. CDR1 and CDR2 (germline): SGHTS, YDEGEE. Random hexamers served to reverse transcribe roughly 0.45 to 1 ug RNA. One entry per CDR3 protein results from TCRdb running MiXCR on the immunoSEQ multiplex PCR reads. The repertoire holds around 220,000 distinct CDR3 sequences, with about 93% as singletons. Sequenced material: CD8+ T cells from PBMCs. The chain combines TRBV5-8 with TRBJ1-2; D might be TRBD1 (5 bases). The sequence came from a human donor with multiple sclerosis. The CDR3 sequence is CASSLIAGRYGYTF. The CDR3 DNA is TGTGCCAGCAGCTTGATAGCAGGGCGATATGGCTACACCTTC.